This TCR beta chain is drawn from a study of CXCR3-negative and CXCR3-positive naive CD8 T cells. Preparation of TRB cDNA libraries relied on 5' RACE carrying UMI labels. TCRdb reprocessed the 5' RACE reads, keeping one entry per CDR3 protein, no DNA. This sample contains tens of thousands of distinct CDR3 sequences. Study findings and constraints: Whereas both naive subsets had comparably high diversity, memory CD8+ cells had much lower diversity. Hydrophobicity of TRB CDR3s was greater in CXCR3-positive naive cells than in CXCR3-negative naive cells. Cryopreserved cells showed partially decreased CXCR3 expression, and most assays used fresh PBMCs.

Germline CDR1 and CDR2: MGHDK and SYGVNS. The CDR3 contains 13 residues. Comments on this clonotype: Its antigen remains unidentified.

This TCR came from a human donor in good health. Some clones in this sample may be carry-over from other donors' samples. This chain uses TRBV25-1 with TRBJ1-6. The sequencing input was naive CXCR3+ CD8+ T cells from blood. Sample subset: CD45RO-CCR7+CD27+CD95- naive CD8+ T cells expressing CXCR3 (TNR3+). The CDR3 loop is CASSDSYNSPLHF.